What follows describes a single T cell receptor (beta chain). CDR1 is MGHRA and CDR2 is YSYEKL in the germline V gene. The J segment lost 0 bases and the V segment lost 1 base, leaving 10 bases of the junction unmatched. The CDR3 is 19 residues long. This entry comes from a study of blood T cell repertoires in COVID-19. TCRdb's table, derived via immunoSEQ multiplex PCR, lists solely in-frame clones and lacks some. Of tens of thousands of clones listed, 90% were seen once; the top ten hold 1.5%. The sequenced material came from peripheral blood. The rearrangement uses TRBV4-1 and TRBJ2-2, with TRBD1 matching over 8 bases. The origin of this receptor is a man aged 45-65 years with acute or convalescent COVID-19. Written as DNA, the CDR3 is TGCGCCAGCAGCCAAGTCTCGGGCCAGGGGGCCCCGAACACCGGGGAGCTGTTTTTT. Its translation: CASSQVSGQGAPNTGELFF.